One sample yielded the 7 T cell receptor beta chains listed below, sequenced in a study of CD8+ T cells in alopecia areata. It was cDNA, reverse transcribed from extracted RNA, that served as the sequencing template. Profiling relied on immunoSEQ multiplex PCR, and the TCRdb table lists in-frame clones only, not all of them. The table has 90,000 to 100,000 clones, 41% seen once. The specimen sequenced was CD4+ T cells sorted from blood. The source is a human donor with alopecia areata.

The chain is built from TRBV11-2 and TRBJ1-5, with D possibly being TRBD1 (5 bases). The germline V gene encodes CDR1 SGHAT and CDR2 FQNNGV. The CDR3 runs 14 residues. Trimming removed 1 base from V and 4 bases from J, with 8 bases in between. The CDR3 nucleotides are TGTGCCAGCAGCTTAGGGGGGGAAAATCAGCCCCAGCATTTT. As protein: CASSLGGENQPQHF.

V and J are TRBV29-1 and TRBJ2-6; either TRBD1 or TRBD2 may supply D (5 bases each). Germline V gene lookup returns CDR1 SQVTM and CDR2 ANQGSEA. The CDR3 runs 13 residues. The ends were cut back, 6 bases at V and 4 bases at J, with 10 bases in the middle. The CDR3 sequence: CSVGTTGANVLTF. DNA of the CDR3: TGCAGCGTCGGGACGACAGGGGCCAACGTCCTGACTTTC. The variable domain in full, with the rest retrieved from reference TRBV29-1 and TRBJ2-6, is SAVISQKPSRDICQRGTSLTIQCQVDSQVTMMFWYRQQPGQSLTLIATANQGSEATYESGFVIDKFPISRPNLTFSTLTVSNMSPEDSSIYLCSVGTTGANVLTFGAGSRLTVL.

A few counts support this clone. The chain is built from TRBV19 and TRBJ1-2; D gene uncertain. V lost 7 bases and J 2 bases, leaving 11 bases between the germline ends. There are 13 residues in the CDR3. CDR1 and CDR2 (germline): LNHDA, SQIVND (reference sequence). The CDR3 here is CASNVRFNYGYTF. The CDR3 bases are TGTGCCAGTAACGTTAGATTCAACTATGGCTACACCTTC. The variable domain in full, completed from reference TRBV19 and TRBJ1-2, reads DGGITQSPKYLFRKEGQNVTLSCEQNLNHDAMYWYRQDPGQGLRLIYYSQIVNDFQKGDIAEGYSVSREKKESFPLTVTSAQKNPTAFYLCASNVRFNYGYTFGSGTRLTVV.

The rearrangement uses TRBV2 and TRBJ2-3; 10 bases map to TRBD1. Germline CDR1 is SNHLY and CDR2 is FYNNEI. The CDR3 consists of 15 residues. The trim removed 7 bases at V and 2 bases at J, leaving 6 bases unmatched. CDR3 DNA: TGTGCCAGCAACAGACAGGGGGCGTACACAGATACGCAGTATTTT. It is translated as CASNRQGAYTDTQYF.

The chain has TRBV30 and TRBJ1-5; D uncertain. This CDR3 comprises 13 residues. Germline CDR1 GTSNPN, CDR2 SVGIG (reference sequence). Trimming cost V 1 base and J 5 bases, with 9 bases left between them. CDR3 loop: CAWSEARDQPQHF. CDR3 in DNA: TGTGCCTGGAGTGAGGCGAGGGATCAGCCCCAGCATTTT.

The CDR3 DNA reads TGTGCCTGGGCTCCGGGACTAGCAATCGACGAGCAGTACTTC. Translated: CAWAPGLAIDEQYF. The chain has TRBV30 and TRBJ2-7; 9 nucleotides align to TRBD2. V shed 5 bases and J 5 bases; nucleotides not matched to a gene: 10. The CDR3 extends over 14 amino acids. Looked up from germline, CDR1 is GTSNPN and CDR2 is SVGIG (reference sequence).

V gene TRBV7-9 combines with J gene TRBJ1-4; D is ambiguous. The CDR3 runs 14 residues. V lost 6 bases to trimming and J lost 0 bases, with 8 bases between them. Germline CDR1 SEHNR, CDR2 FQNEAQ (reference sequence). CDR3 sequence: CASRKQSTNEKLFF. The CDR3 nucleotides read TGTGCCAGCAGGAAGCAATCAACTAATGAAAAACTGTTTTTT. The whole variable domain, filled in from reference TRBV7-9 and TRBJ1-4, reads DTGVSQNPRHKITKRGQNVTFRCDPISEHNRLYWYRQTLGQGPEFLTYFQNEAQLEKSRLLSDRFSAERPKGSFSTLEIQRTEQGDSAMYLCASRKQSTNEKLFFGSGTQLSVL.